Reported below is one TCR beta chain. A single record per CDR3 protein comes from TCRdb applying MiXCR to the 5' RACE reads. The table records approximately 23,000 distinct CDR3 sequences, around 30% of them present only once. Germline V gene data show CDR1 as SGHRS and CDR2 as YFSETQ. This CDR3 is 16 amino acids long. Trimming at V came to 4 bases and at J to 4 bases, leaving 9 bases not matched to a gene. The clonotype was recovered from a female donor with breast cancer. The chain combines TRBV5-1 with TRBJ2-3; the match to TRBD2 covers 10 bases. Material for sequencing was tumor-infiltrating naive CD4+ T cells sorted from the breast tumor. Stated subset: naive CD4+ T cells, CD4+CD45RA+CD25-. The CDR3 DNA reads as TGCGCCAGCAGCCCTGATAGCGGGGGGACAGCAGATACGCAGTATTTT. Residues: CASSPDSGGTADTQYF.